This T cell receptor (beta chain) comes out of a study of graft-versus-host responses after intestinal transplantation. Whole-study context: Transplants given to recipients were multivisceral, liver-intestinal, or isolated intestinal.

CDR3 length: 14 amino acids. Overall study results and limits: Investigators detected GvH clones in recipient marrow, with some emerging earlier in ileum or blood.

The table lists this clone with a few counts. Its antigen is undetermined. Sequencing was performed with immunoSEQ multiplex PCR; in TCRdb, only in-frame clones are kept and a portion is missing. In the table there are over 70,000 clones, approximately 94% of which are singletons. The starting material was unstimulated CD8+ T cells sorted from spleen or lymph node cells, obtained before intestinal transplant. V is TRBV21-1 and J is TRBJ2-1; TRBD2, the table's D call, was not compared with the DNA. TRBV21-1 is listed as a pseudogene. The sequence was obtained from a human donor who received an intestinal transplant. CDR3 in DNA: TGTGCCAGCACCCTGGGGGAGGACAACAATGAGCAGTTCTTC. Its protein product is CASTLGEDNNEQFF.